Sequencing of this T cell receptor (beta chain) was carried out in a study of blood T cell repertoires in COVID-19 (dated by TCRdb to 2018 to 2021). Regarding the study in general: Samples covering the acute and convalescent phases of COVID-19 were provided by collaborators in the United States, Italy and Spain. The samples were drawn from the first 160 participants of the ongoing ImmuneRACE study and from some 1,300 subjects provided by 6 global collaborators. The material from the prospective study consisted of cDNA or gDNA derived from T cells, B-cell-depleted T cells, or PBMCs. Sample metadata almost always included a de-identified subject ID, COVID-19 status, age in years and sex. Subjects who had been exposed to COVID-19, were actively infected with it, or had recovered from it provided the deeply sampled blood TCRbeta repertoires that made up the dataset. A freely available public database, intended as a resource for researchers studying the immune response to SARS-CoV-2, is where the repertoires were released. Where HLA class I and class II types were available, the types were taken from metadata supplied by the sample provider, not from assay-based typing. Summary of the overall study and its limitations: Clinical and demographic metadata were provided uncurated, with the amount varying by source and participant.

Details on this clone: Its recognized antigen is unknown. One base away there is no much larger clone; base qualities are not given.

At one collaborating source in Seattle, patients were enrolled during active infection and were followed longitudinally through the course of disease. Whole blood was collected in K2EDTA tubes by collaborating institutions according to the institutions' own protocols. Collaborator samples were shipped for TCRbeta analysis as frozen whole blood, isolated PBMCs, or DNA extracted from either sample type. Sequences KGHSH (CDR1) and LQKENI (CDR2) are obtained from the germline V gene. Spanning cysteine to phenylalanine, the CDR3 consists of 12 amino acids. Only the CDR3 DNA stays, 36 bases, in frame from base 1. For this chain, trimming is 6 bases at the V end and 15 bases at the J end, and the number of junction bases without a gene match is 10. TCRbeta CDR3 regions were amplified from genomic DNA by means of the immunoSEQ Assay, a bias-controlled multiplex PCR. Processing in the source paper ran as follows. Nucleated cell counts per sample were estimated from amplification of reference gene primers within the assay. To quantify the absolute abundance of each unique TCRbeta CDR3 rearrangement, sequence reads were collapsed and filtered. For each sample, productive Simpson clonality was calculated by taking the square root of Simpson's diversity index across productive rearrangements. TCRdb holds this immuneACCESS table with in-frame rearrangements only. Some clones are missing; in checked studies, unresolved V genes explain under half, and the rest has no known cause. That table furnishes V, J and clone size, whereas the DNA furnished D and trimming. A total of 210,000 or so clones appear in this sample, nearly 85% of them only once. 1.3% of the sample is taken by the ten largest.

The clonotype originates from a woman in her thirties with COVID-19, enrolled during active disease. The chain is assembled from TRBV18 and TRBJ2-1; 8 middle bases align to TRBD2. The source material was peripheral blood. The sequenced DNA: TGTGCCAGCTCGCCCAGAGCGGGAGAGTGGTTCTTC. It encodes CASSPRAGEWFF.